The 10 T cell receptor beta chains below come from one sample, sequenced in a study of blood T cell repertoires in COVID-19. Data came from immunoSEQ multiplex PCR; TCRdb stores just in-frame clones and leaves some out. The table lists tens of thousands of clones, 82% of them singletons. Input material: peripheral blood. The receptors stem from an elderly woman with acute or convalescent COVID-19.

This chain connects TRBV7-9 to TRBJ1-3, with unresolved D. The CDR3 has 16 residues. Trimming left V 0 bases short and J 0 bases short, with 9 bases between. CDR1 and CDR2 (germline): SEHNR, FQNEAQ (reference sequence). CDR3 nucleotide sequence: TGTGCCAGCAGCTTAGCGGCGGTAGCCTCTGGAAACACCATATATTTT. It encodes CASSLAAVASGNTIYF. The whole variable domain, filled in from reference TRBV7-9 and TRBJ1-3, reads DTGVSQNPRHKITKRGQNVTFRCDPISEHNRLYWYRQTLGQGPEFLTYFQNEAQLEKSRLLSDRFSAERPKGSFSTLEIQRTEQGDSAMYLCASSLAAVASGNTIYFGEGSWLTVV.

The chain employs TRBV5-1 and TRBJ2-7; D is unresolved. Per the germline V gene, CDR1 is SGHRS and CDR2 is YFSETQ. The CDR3 totals 15 residues. Trimming cost V 4 bases and J 7 bases, with 21 bases left between them. The CDR3 loop is CASSQTLTVGEEQYF. CDR3 sequence (DNA): TGCGCCAGCAGCCAGACACTTACAGTGGGCGAAGAGCAGTACTTC.

This clone was observed a few times. V gene TRBV2 combines with J gene TRBJ2-5; 12 nucleotides line up with TRBD1. The CDR3 loop spans 15 amino acids. V dropped 4 bases and J dropped 5; count of bases not matched to a gene: 5. Germline CDR1 and CDR2: SNHLY and FYNNEI. In DNA, the CDR3 is TGTGCCAGCAGTGGGGGACAGGGGGCCTGGGAGACCCAGTACTTC. Its protein is CASSGGQGAWETQYF.

Only a few counts were recorded for this clone. V usage is TRBV3-1 (or the pseudogene TRBV3-2) and J usage is TRBJ2-3; the D gene is possibly TRBD2 (6 bases). The CDR3 covers 15 residues. V was pared by 1 base and J by 4 bases, with 12 bases between. Germline V lookup: CDR1 LGHDT, CDR2 YNNKEL (reference sequence). The CDR3 coding sequence is TGTGCCAGCAGCCAAGGGGCCGGCGGGGCAGATACGCAGTATTTT. Its protein product is CASSQGAGGADTQYF.

This clone turned up a few times. The chain combines TRBV5-1 with TRBJ1-1, with 12 bases lining up with TRBD1. The trim removed 4 bases at V and 3 bases at J, leaving 7 bases unmatched. CDR1 SGHRS and CDR2 YFSETQ come from the germline V gene. The CDR3 runs 16 residues. The CDR3 region is CASSPRDRGLDTEAFF. CDR3 nucleotides: TGCGCCAGCAGCCCACGGGACAGGGGGCTCGACACTGAAGCTTTCTTT.

This clone was seen more than once but under ten times. The chain joins TRBV5-4 to TRBJ2-2; TRBD2 agrees at 16 bases. V dropped 4 bases and J dropped 7; count of bases not matched to a gene: 7. The CDR3 length is 17 residues. The germline V gene encodes CDR1 SGHNT and CDR2 YYREEE (reference sequence). CDR3 protein: CASSQGLAGGPDGELFF. DNA for the CDR3: TGTGCCAGCAGCCAGGGACTAGCGGGGGGGCCCGACGGGGAGCTGTTTTTT.

This clone was counted a few times. The chain joins TRBV3-1 (or the pseudogene TRBV3-2) to TRBJ2-7; possible D gene TRBD2, 7 bases. The CDR3 has 14 amino acids. Germline-derived CDR1 and CDR2 are LGHDT and YNNKEL (reference sequence). Trimming stripped 1 base from V and 4 bases from J, with 11 bases between. CDR3 DNA: TGTGCCAGCAGCCAAGGCCGGGGGGCTTACGAGCAGTACTTC. Amino acid sequence: CASSQGRGAYEQYF.

This chain connects TRBV4-1 to TRBJ1-5, with TRBD1 identical over 10 bases. Trimming cost V 4 bases and J 3 bases; bases outside gene matches: 12. This CDR3 is built from 18 residues. CDR1 MGHRA and CDR2 YSYEKL come from the germline V gene. For the CDR3, the DNA is TGCGCCAGCAGCCCTTTTCGGACAGGGGGGACAACCAATCAGCCCCAGCATTTT. This gives the protein CASSPFRTGGTTNQPQHF.

V usage is TRBV5-8 and J usage is TRBJ2-3; TRBD2 aligns across 8 bases. The J segment lost 2 bases and the V segment lost 4 bases, leaving 9 bases of the junction unmatched. The CDR3 contains 16 residues. Per germline, CDR1 SGHTS and CDR2 YDEGEE. CDR3 region: CASSNGLAVVTDTQYF. DNA of the CDR3: TGTGCCAGCAGCAACGGACTAGCCGTAGTCACAGATACGCAGTATTTT.

This clone has a handful of counts. The genes are TRBV10-1 and TRBJ1-5; D remains ambiguous. The CDR3 is 14 residues long. Germline lookup yields CDR1 WNHNN and CDR2 SYGVQD (reference sequence). Trimming removed 2 bases from V and 3 bases from J, with 8 bases in between. CDR3 nucleotide sequence: TGCGCCAGCAGTGAGGCAGGCTTCAATCAGCCCCAGCATTTT. Amino acid sequence: CASSEAGFNQPQHF.